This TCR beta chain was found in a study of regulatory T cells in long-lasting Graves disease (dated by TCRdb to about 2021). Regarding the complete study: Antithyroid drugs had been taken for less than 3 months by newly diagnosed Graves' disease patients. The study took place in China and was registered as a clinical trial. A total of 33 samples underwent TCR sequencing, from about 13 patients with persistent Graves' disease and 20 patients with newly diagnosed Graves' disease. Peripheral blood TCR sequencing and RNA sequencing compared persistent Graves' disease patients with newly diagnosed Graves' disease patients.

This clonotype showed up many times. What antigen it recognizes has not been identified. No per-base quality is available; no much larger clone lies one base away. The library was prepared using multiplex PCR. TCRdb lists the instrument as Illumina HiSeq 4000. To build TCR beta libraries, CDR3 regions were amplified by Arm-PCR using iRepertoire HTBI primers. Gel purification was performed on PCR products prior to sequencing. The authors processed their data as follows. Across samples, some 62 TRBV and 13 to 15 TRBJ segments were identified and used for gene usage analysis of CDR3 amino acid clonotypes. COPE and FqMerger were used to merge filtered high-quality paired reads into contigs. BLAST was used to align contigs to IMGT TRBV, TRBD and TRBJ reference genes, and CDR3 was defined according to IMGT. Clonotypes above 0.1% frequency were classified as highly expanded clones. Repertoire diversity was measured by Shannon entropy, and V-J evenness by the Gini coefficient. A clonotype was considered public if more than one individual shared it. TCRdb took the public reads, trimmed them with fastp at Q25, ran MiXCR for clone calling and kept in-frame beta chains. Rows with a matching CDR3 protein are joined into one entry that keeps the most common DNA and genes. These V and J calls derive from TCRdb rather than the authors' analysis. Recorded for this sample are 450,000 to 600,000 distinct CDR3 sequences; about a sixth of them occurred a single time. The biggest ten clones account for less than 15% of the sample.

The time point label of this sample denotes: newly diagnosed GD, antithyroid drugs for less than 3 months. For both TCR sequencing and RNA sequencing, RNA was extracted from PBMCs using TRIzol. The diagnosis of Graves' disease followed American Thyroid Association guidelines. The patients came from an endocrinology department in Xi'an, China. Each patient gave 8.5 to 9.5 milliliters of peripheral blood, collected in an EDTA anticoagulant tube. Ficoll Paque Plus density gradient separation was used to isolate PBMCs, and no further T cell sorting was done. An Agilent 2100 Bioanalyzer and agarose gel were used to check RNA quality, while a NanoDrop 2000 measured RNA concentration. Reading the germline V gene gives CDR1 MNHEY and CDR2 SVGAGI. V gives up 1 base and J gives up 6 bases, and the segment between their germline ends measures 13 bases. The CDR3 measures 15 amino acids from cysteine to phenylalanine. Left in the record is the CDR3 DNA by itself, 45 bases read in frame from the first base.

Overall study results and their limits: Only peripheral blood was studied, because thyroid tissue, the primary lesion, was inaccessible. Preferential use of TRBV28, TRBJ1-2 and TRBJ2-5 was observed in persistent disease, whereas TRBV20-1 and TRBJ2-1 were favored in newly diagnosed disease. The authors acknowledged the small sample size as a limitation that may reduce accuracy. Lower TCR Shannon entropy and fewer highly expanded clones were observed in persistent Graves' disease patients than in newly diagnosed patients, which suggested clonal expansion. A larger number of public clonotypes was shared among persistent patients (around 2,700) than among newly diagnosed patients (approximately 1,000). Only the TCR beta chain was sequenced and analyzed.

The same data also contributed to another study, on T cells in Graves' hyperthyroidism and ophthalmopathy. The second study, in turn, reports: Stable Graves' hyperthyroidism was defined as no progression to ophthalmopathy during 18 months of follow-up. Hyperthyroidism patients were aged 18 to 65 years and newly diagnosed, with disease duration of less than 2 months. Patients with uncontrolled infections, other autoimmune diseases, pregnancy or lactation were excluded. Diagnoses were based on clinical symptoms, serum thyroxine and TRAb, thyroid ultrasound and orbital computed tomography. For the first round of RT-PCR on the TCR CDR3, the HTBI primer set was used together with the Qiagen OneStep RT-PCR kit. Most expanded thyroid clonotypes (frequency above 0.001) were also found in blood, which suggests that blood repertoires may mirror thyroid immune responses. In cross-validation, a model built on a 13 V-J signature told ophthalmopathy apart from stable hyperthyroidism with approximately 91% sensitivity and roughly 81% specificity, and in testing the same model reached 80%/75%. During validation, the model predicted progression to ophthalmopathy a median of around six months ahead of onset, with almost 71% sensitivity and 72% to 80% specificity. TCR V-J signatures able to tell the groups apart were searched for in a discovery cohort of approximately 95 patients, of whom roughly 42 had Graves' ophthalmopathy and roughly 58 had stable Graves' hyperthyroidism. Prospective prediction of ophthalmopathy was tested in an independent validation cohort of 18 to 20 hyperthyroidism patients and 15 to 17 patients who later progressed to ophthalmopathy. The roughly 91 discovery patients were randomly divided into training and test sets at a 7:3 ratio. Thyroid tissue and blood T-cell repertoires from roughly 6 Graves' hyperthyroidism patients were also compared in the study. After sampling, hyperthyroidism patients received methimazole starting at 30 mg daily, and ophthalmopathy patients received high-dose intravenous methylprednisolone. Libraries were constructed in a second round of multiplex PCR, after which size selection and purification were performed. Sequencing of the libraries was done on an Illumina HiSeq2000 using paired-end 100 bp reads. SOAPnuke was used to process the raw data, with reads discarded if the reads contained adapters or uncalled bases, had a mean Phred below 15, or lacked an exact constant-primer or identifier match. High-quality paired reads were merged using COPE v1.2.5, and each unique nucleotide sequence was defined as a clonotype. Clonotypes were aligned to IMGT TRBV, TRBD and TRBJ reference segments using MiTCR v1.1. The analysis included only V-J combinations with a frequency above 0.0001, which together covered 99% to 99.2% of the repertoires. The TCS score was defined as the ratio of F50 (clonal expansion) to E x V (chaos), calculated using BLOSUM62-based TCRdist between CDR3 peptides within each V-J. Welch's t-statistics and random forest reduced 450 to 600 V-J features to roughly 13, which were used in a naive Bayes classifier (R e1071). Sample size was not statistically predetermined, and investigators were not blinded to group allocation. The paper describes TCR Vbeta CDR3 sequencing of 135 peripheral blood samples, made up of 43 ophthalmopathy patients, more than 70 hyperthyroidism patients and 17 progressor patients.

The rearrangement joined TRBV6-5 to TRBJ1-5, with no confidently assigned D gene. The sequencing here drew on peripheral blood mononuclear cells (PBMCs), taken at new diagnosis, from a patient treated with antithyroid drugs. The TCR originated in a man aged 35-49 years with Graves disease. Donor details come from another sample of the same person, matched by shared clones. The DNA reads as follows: TGTGCCAGCAGTTACTATCGGGTTGGCGGTCAGCCCCAGCATTTT. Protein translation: CASSYYRVGGQPQHF.